Following are 13 T cell receptor beta chains from one sample sequenced in a study of T-cell memory formation after mild COVID-19. One entry per CDR3 protein results from TCRdb running MiXCR on the 5' RACE reads. Here the sample spans approximately 210,000 distinct CDR3 sequences, approximately 16% being singletons. The sample comprised PBMCs or a T cell subset sorted from them (not recorded which). The receptors originated from an adult woman who had mild COVID-19 (a few samples of this study predate the infection). Cell type and time point are not known.

This clonotype was observed a single time. V usage is TRBV12-3 or TRBV12-4 and J usage is TRBJ2-1; 12 bases line up with TRBD2. Trimming removed 6 bases from V and 5 bases from J; junction bases left unmatched: 5. The CDR3 is 15 amino acids. The CDR3 DNA reads TGTGCCAGCAGGAGACTAGCGGGGGATCACAATGAGCAGTTCTTC. Translation: CASRRLAGDHNEQFF.

The V gene is TRBV9, the J gene TRBJ2-7, with TRBD2 identical over 7 bases. The CDR3 is 14 amino acids. V lost 7 bases to trimming and J lost 1 base; unmatched junction nucleotides: 8. Germline CDR1 reads SGDLS; CDR2 reads YYNGEE. Here the CDR3 DNA reads TGTGCCAGCGGAAAGGCGGGAGTATCCTACGAGCAGTACTTC. Encoded protein: CASGKAGVSYEQYF.

The chain employs TRBV30 and TRBJ1-2; D ambiguous. This CDR3 comprises 11 residues. The V gene's germline CDR1 is GTSNPN and CDR2 SVGIG (reference sequence). V lost 0 bases and J 4 bases, leaving 3 bases between the germline ends. The CDR3 region has the DNA TGTGCCTGGAGTGTTACCTATGGCTACACCTTC. Translated, it gives CAWSVTYGYTF.

A few counts support this clonotype. This chain uses TRBV11-3 with TRBJ1-2, with TRBD1 as a possible D gene (5 bases). Germline CDR1 is SGHNT and CDR2 is YENEEA. Trimming pared 1 base from V and 8 bases from J, leaving 11 bases between. This CDR3 spans 13 amino acids. CDR3 coding DNA: TGTGCCAGCAGCTTAGCCGGGGCGGCGGGCTACACCTTC. Amino acid sequence: CASSLAGAAGYTF.

This clonotype has just a few counts. V is TRBV19 and J is TRBJ2-1, with TRBD2 matching over 8 bases. The length of the CDR3 is 15 residues. Germline lookup yields CDR1 LNHDA and CDR2 SQIVND (reference sequence). V was clipped by 7 bases and J by 4 bases; unmatched bases: 9. The CDR3 DNA follows: TGTGCCAGTACAGTCGGCGGGGGGAGGTACAATGAGCAGTTCTTC. Its protein is CASTVGGGRYNEQFF. The whole variable domain, remainder taken from reference TRBV19 and TRBJ2-1, is DGGITQSPKYLFRKEGQNVTLSCEQNLNHDAMYWYRQDPGQGLRLIYYSQIVNDFQKGDIAEGYSVSREKKESFPLTVTSAQKNPTAFYLCASTVGGGRYNEQFFGPGTRLTVL.

The chain joins TRBV15 to TRBJ2-4; TRBD2 agrees at 7 bases. This CDR3 comprises 18 residues. Germline trimming cut 5 bases from V and 0 bases from J; bases unmatched to any gene: 13. CDR1 and CDR2 (germline): LNHNV, YYDKDF (reference sequence). DNA of the CDR3: TGTGCCACCAGCGAACTAGCGCGATTTGTGGAAGCCAAAAACATTCAGTACTTC. It codes for CATSELARFVEAKNIQYF.

This sequence joins TRBV12-3 or TRBV12-4 and TRBJ1-4; D is uncertain. This CDR3 spans 13 amino acids. Trimming pared 11 bases from V and 8 bases from J, leaving 18 bases between. The CDR3 region is CASRRTFREKLFF. The CDR3 DNA sequence: TGTGCCTCACGACGGACGTTCAGGGAAAAACTGTTTTTT.

This chain links TRBV6-5 with TRBJ2-3; 7 bases are shared with TRBD1. Germline V lookup: CDR1 MNHEY, CDR2 SVGAGI. This CDR3 region has 14 residues. V lost 6 bases and J lost 4; bases outside the gene matches: 7. The CDR3 bases are TGTGCCAGCAGCCCCGAGGGACAGTCAGATACGCAGTATTTT. This gives the protein CASSPEGQSDTQYF.

The chain carries TRBV11-2 and TRBJ1-2; D ambiguous. The V end lost 4 bases, the J end lost 2 bases, and 17 bases lay between the germline ends. The CDR3 runs 16 residues. The germline V gene has CDR1 SGHAT and CDR2 FQNNGV. The CDR3 protein is CASSSAAGSLNYGYTF. CDR3 nucleotides: TGTGCCAGCAGCTCGGCCGCGGGTTCCCTCAACTATGGCTACACCTTC.

The rearrangement joins TRBV3-1 to TRBJ1-3, with 7 bases aligning to TRBD1. Unmatched junction bases numbered 4, after V lost 5 bases and J lost 0 bases. Germline CDR1 reads LGHDT; CDR2 reads YNNKEL (reference sequence). The CDR3 contains 15 residues. This chain's CDR3 is CASSSGGTSGNTIYF. Here the CDR3 DNA reads TGTGCCAGCAGCTCAGGGGGGACCTCTGGAAACACCATATATTTT. Together with reference TRBV3-1 and TRBJ1-3, the CDR3 gives the full variable domain: DTAVSQTPKYLVTQMGNDKSIKCEQNLGHDTMYWYKQDSKKFLKIMFSYNNKELIINETVPNRFSPKSPDKAHLNLHINSLELGDSAVYFCASSSGGTSGNTIYFGEGSWLTVV.

This clonotype occurred a few times. This chain links TRBV24-1 with TRBJ1-2; no definite D call. In germline, CDR1 is KGHDR, CDR2 SFDVKD. The CDR3 has 12 amino acids. This CDR3 is CAPRAEFYGYTF. CDR3 coding DNA: TGTGCGCCGAGGGCGGAATTCTATGGCTACACCTTC.

The gene calls are TRBV4-2 and TRBJ2-1, with D possibly TRBD2 on 5 matching bases. The CDR3 loop spans 18 amino acids. Germline values: CDR1 LGHNA, CDR2 YNFKEQ. Trimming removed 4 bases at V and 0 bases at J, with 19 bases between. The CDR3 DNA reads as TGTGCCAGCAGCCGCGAATCCCTGGGAGCCGGCTCCTACAATGAGCAGTTCTTC. This sequence encodes CASSRESLGAGSYNEQFF.

J is TRBJ2-3 and V is TRBV12-3 or TRBV12-4; 12 bases match TRBD2. The V gene end was trimmed by 5 bases and the J gene end by 4 bases; junction bases not matched to a gene: 4. The CDR3 loop spans 15 amino acids. In DNA form, the CDR3 reads TGTGCCAGCAGTACTAGCGGGAGGTTGGCAGATACGCAGTATTTT. Amino acid sequence: CASSTSGRLADTQYF.